This TCR beta chain was sequenced for a study of CD8+CD57+ T cells in acquired aplastic anemia. Whole-study context: Sorted CD4+ and CD8+ cells gave an average of around 3.1 ug of DNA. Study-level points and caveats: Statistical testing detected no significant gap in CD8+ Simpson's diversity between patients and controls.

All sequencing subjects had displayed CD8+CD57+ cell expansion on flow cytometry. The cohort consisted entirely of patients having severe acquired aplastic anemia. The germline V gene has CDR1 MNHEY and CDR2 SMNVEV (reference sequence). The CDR3 has 13 amino acids. Trimming left V 5 bases short and J 3 bases short, with 11 bases between. Template material for TCR beta VDJ and CDR3 profiling consisted of genomic DNA. MiXCR, run by TCRdb on the reads, gives a single entry per CDR3 protein. The sample holds hundreds of thousands of distinct CDR3 sequences; more than 40% are singletons and the top ten take over 7.5%. As concerns this clonotype: Its antigen is as yet unknown.

The chain joins TRBV27 to TRBJ2-7, with D maybe TRBD2 (6 bases). This sequence was found in a human donor with aplastic anemia. Source material: sorted CD4+, CD8+, or CD8+CD57+ T cells (not recorded which) from PBMCs. The CDR3 nucleotides read TGTGCCAGCAGTGGGGACTCAGGCTACGAGCAGTACTTC. The encoded protein is CASSGDSGYEQYF.